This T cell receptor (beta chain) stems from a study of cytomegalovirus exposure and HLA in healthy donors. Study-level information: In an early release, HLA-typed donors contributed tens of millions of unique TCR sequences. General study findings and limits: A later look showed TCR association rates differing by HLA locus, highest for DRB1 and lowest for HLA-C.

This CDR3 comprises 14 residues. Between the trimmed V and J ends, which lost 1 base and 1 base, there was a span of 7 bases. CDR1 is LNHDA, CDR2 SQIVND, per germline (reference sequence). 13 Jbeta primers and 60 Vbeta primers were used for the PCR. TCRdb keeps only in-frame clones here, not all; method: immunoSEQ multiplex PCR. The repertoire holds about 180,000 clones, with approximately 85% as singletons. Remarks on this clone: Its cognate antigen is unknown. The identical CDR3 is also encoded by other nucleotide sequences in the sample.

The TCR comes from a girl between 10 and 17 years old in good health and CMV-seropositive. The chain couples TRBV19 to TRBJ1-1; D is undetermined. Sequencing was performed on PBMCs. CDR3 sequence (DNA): TGTGCCAGTAGTATAGGGAGAGGGAACACTGAAGCTTTCTTT. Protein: CASSIGRGNTEAFF.